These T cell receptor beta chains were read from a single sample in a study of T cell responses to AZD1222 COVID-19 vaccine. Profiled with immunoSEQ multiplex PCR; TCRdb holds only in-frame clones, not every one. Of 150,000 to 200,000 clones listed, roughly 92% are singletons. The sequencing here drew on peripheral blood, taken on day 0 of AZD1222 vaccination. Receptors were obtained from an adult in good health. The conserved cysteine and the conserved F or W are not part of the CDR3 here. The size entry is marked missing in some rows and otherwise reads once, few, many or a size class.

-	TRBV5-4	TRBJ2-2	ASSLDRTSGRGTGELF
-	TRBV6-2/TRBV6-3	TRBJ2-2	ASRPTHGELF
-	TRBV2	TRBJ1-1	ASSEIRKETEAF
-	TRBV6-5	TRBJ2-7	ASSPSGVYEQY
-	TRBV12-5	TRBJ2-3	ASGLRAKNTQY
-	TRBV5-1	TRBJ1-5	ASSLEGGGQPQH
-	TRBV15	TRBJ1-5	ATSRERGDQPQH
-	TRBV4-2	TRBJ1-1	ASSQAPGVQMANTEAF
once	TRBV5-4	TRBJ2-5	ASSRSGSGETQY
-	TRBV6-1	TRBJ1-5	ASSEHGAPHQPQH
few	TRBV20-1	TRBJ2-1	SARESNEQF
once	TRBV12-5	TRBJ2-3	ASGQPSGAGSDTQY
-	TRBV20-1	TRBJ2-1	SASDYNEQF
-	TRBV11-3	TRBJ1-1	ASSCERNTEAF
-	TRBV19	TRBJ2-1	ASSGLGRNEQF
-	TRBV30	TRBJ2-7	AWRAGTAYEQY
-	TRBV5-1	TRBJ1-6	ASSLVGGSYNSPLH
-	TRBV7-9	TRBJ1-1	AATNTEAF
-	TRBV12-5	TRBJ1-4	ASGLGTGTEKLF
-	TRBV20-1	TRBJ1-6	SASKTGVNSPLH
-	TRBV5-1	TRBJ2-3	ASSSKGQSTDTQY
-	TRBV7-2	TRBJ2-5	ASSFLAGGGQETQY
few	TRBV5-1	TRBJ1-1	ASSLLPGTPNTEAF
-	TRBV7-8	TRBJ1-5	ASSPLSSQPQH
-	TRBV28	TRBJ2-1	ASRPRSYPPNEQF
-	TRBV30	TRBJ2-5	AWSGGSPETQY
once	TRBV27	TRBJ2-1	ASSLSSGRRDEQF
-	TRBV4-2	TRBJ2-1	ASSQSMTHSENEQF
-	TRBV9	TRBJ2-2	ASSVVSNTGELF
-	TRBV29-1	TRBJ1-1	SVRLFDRNTEAF
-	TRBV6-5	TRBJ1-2	ASLTPRLEGYT
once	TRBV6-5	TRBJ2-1	ASDGGLYNEQF
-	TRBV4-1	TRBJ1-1	ASSQGFAVIANTEAF
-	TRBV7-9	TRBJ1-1	ASSSLGGRSVEAF
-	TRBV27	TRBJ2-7	ASSLIAGPYEQY
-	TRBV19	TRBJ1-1	ASSIGTVEAF
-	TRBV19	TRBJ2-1	ASSIGKLGEQF
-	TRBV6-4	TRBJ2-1	ASSDNGIAGGRSYNEQF
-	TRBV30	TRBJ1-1	AWRNKLNTEAF
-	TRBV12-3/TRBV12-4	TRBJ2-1	ASSPRNEQF
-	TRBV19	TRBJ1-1	ASSKGGVPEAF
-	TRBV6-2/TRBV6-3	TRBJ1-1	ASSYSYGITEAF
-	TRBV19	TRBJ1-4	ASSSKGSFNEKLF
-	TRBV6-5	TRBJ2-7	ATLLAGGRWEQY
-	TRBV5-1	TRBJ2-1	ASTPGGSKYNEQF
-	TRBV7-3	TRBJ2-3	ASSLKPGNTQY
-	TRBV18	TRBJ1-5	ASSPGNQPQH
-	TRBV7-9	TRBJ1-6	ASSLDRDRRNSPLH
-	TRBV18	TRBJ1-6	ASSLRQGENSPLH
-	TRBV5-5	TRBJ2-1	ASRAVQGDEQF